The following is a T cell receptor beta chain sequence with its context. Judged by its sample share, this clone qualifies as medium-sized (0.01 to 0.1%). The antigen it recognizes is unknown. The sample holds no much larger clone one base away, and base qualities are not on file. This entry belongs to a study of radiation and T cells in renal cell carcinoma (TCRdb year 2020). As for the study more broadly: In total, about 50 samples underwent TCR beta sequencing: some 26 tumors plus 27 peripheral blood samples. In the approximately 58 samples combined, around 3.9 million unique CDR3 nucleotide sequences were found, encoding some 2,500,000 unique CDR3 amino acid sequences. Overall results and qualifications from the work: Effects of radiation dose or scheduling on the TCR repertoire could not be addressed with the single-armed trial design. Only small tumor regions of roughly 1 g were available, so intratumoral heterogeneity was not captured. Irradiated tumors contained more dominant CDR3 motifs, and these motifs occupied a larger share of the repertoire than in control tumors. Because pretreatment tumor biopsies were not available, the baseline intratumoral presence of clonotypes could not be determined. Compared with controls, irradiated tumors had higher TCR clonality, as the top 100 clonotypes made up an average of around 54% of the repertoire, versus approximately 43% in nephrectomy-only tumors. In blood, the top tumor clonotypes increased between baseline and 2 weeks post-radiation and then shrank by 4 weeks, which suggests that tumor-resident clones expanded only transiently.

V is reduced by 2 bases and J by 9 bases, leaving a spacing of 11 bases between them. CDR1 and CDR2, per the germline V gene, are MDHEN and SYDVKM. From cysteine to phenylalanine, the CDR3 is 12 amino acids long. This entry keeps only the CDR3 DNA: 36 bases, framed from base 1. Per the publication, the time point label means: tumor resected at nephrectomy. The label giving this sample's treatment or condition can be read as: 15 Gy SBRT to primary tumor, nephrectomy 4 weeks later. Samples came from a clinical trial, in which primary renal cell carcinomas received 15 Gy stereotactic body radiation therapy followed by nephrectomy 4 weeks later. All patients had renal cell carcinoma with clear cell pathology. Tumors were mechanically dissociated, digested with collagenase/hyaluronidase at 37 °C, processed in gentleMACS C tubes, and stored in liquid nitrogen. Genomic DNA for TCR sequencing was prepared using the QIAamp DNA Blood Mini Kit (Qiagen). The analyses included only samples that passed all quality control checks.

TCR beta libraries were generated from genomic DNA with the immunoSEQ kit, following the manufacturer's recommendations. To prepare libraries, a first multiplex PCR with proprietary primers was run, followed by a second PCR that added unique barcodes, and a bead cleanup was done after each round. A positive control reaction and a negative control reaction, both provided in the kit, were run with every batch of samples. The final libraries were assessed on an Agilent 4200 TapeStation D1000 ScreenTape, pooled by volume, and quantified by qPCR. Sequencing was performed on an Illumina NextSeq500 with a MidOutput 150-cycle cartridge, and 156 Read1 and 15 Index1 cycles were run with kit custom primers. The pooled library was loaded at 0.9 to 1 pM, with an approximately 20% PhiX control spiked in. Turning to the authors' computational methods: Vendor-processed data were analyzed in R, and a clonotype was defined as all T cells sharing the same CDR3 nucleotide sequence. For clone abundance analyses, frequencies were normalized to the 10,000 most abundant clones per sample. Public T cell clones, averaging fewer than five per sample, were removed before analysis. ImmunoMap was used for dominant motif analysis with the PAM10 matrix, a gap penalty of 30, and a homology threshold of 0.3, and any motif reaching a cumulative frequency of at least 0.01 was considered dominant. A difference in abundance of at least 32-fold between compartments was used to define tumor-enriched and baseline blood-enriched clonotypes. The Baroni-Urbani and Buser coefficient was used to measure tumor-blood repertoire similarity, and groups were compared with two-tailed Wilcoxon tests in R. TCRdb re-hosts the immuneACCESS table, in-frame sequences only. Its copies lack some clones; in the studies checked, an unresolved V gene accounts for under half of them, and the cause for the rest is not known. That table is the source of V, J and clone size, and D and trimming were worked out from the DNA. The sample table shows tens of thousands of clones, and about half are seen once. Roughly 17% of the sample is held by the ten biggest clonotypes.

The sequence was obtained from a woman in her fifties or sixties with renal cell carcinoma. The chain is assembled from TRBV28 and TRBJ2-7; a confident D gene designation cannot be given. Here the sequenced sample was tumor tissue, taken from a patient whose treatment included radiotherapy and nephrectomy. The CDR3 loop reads CASSLPGRSQYF. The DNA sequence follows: TGTGCCAGCAGTTTACCTGGACGGTCGCAGTACTTC.